This T cell receptor beta chain came from a study of blood T cell repertoires in COVID-19. For the study at large: Sample material is recorded as cDNA or gDNA derived from T cells, B-cell-depleted T cells, or PBMCs.

The assay was immunoSEQ multiplex PCR, and TCRdb's table has in-frame clones only and misses some. The sample includes roughly 250,000 clones, 80% to 85% of them seen just once. Germline assignment: CDR1 MGHRA and CDR2 YSYEKL. Trimming shortened V by 4 bases and J by 3 bases, and 13 bases separated the two germline ends. The CDR3 extends over 14 amino acids. This chain uses TRBV4-1 with TRBJ2-7, with D possibly TRBD2 on 6 matching bases. The sequence was collected from a woman aged 55-69 years with active or convalescent COVID-19. Sequenced sample: peripheral blood. The CDR3 reads CASSLADGNYEQYF. In DNA, the CDR3 is TGCGCCAGCAGCCTAGCGGACGGCAACTACGAGCAGTACTTC.